Listed here are 28 T cell receptor beta chains from one sample, sequenced in a study of CXCR3-negative and CXCR3-positive naive CD8 T cells. No antigens are known for them. Study-wide points: TRB CDR3s were more hydrophobic in CXCR3-positive than in CXCR3-negative naive cells.

TRB cDNA libraries were made by UMI-labeled 5' RACE. TCRdb reprocessed the 5' RACE reads, with one entry per CDR3 protein and no DNA. The listing records 5,000 to 6,500 distinct CDR3 sequences. The sample comprised naive CXCR3+ CD8+ T cells from blood. The subset: CD45RO-CCR7+CD27+CD95- naive CD8+ T cells expressing CXCR3 (TNR3+). The origin of the receptors is a human donor in good health. Some clones in this sample may be carry-over from other donors' samples.

The chain recombines TRBV3-1 with TRBJ2-7; the TCRdb call, TRBD1, lacks DNA for checking. This CDR3 comprises 16 residues. Germline values: CDR1 LGHDT, CDR2 YNNKEL (reference sequence). This chain's CDR3 is CASSQVTGTEPYEQYF.

This clonotype is medium-sized by frequency. The gene calls are TRBV6-2 or TRBV6-3 and TRBJ2-2. Per the germline V gene, CDR1 is MNHEY and CDR2 is SVGEGT. This CDR3 spans 15 amino acids. CDR3 in amino acids: CASSYSTRATGELFF.

The rearrangement links TRBV29-1 to TRBJ2-7. Germline CDR1 SQVTM, CDR2 ANQGSEA. This CDR3 region has 12 residues. The chain's CDR3 is CSVEDRGYEQYF.

This clonotype counts as medium-sized by frequency. The chain carries TRBV5-1 and TRBJ2-7; TCRdb names TRBD1, which stays unverified in the absence of DNA. CDR1 and CDR2 (germline): SGHRS, YFSETQ. This CDR3 contains 15 residues. This CDR3 is CASSLELDISYEQYF.

The chain joins TRBV6-6 to TRBJ1-4. Per the germline V gene, CDR1 is MNHNY and CDR2 is SVGAGI (reference sequence). The CDR3 contains 13 residues. The CDR3 loop reads CASSFQVREKLFF.

Frequency places this clonotype as medium-sized. The J gene is TRBJ2-1, the V gene TRBV12-3 or TRBV12-4; the D call of TRBD1 rests on TCRdb alone, since no DNA is present to check it. The CDR3 is made up of 17 amino acids. CDR3 amino acids: CASSLRQGWTSYNEQFF.

This chain joins TRBV5-1 and TRBJ1-2; the D call from TCRdb, TRBD1, cannot be confirmed without DNA. Per germline, CDR1 SGHRS and CDR2 YFSETQ. This CDR3 is 15 amino acids long. The CDR3 is CASSPGTGGRDGYTF.

CDR3 in amino acids: CAWNMGSTDTQYF. The V and J genes are TRBV30 and TRBJ2-3. The CDR3 has 13 amino acids. Germline loops: CDR1 GTSNPN, CDR2 SVGIG (reference sequence).

Its frequency marks this clonotype as medium-sized. The CDR3 here is CASSPRTGVYEQYF. The V and J genes are TRBV14 and TRBJ2-7; checking the TCRdb D call of TRBD1 is not possible without DNA. In germline, CDR1 is SGHDN, CDR2 FVKESK. The CDR3 has 14 amino acids.

The J gene is TRBJ2-1, the V gene TRBV28. This CDR3 has 15 residues. Germline V lookup: CDR1 MDHEN, CDR2 SYDVKM. The CDR3 loop is CASSLPREIHNEQFF. The variable domain in full, with the rest retrieved from reference TRBV28 and TRBJ2-1, is DVKVTQSSRYLVKRTGEKVFLECVQDMDHENMFWYRQDPGLGLRLIYFSYDVKMKEKGDIPEGYSVSREKKERFSLILESASTNQTSMYLCASSLPREIHNEQFFGPGTRLTVL.

In terms of frequency, this clonotype is medium-sized. The chain carries TRBV11-2 and TRBJ2-3; TCRdb reports TRBD1, a call that lacks DNA to check it against. This CDR3 comprises 17 residues. Germline CDR1 SGHAT, CDR2 FQNNGV. Here the CDR3 reads CASSLFPPGIMADTQYF.

Measured by frequency, this clonotype is medium-sized. The chain employs TRBV10-3 and TRBJ2-5. The CDR3 contains 14 residues. From germline, CDR1 is ENHRY and CDR2 SYGVKD. The CDR3 here is CAISEKPEQETQYF.

The chain uses TRBV7-2 and TRBJ1-2. This CDR3 region has 16 residues. Germline V CDR1 and CDR2: SGHTA, FQGNSA. This CDR3 reads CASSPSDTEINYGYTF.

The chain recombines TRBV15 with TRBJ2-1; TCRdb reports TRBD2, a call that lacks DNA to check it against. The CDR3 consists of 18 residues. CDR1 and CDR2 from the germline V gene are LNHNV and YYDKDF (reference sequence). CDR3 protein: CATSSGGFSGRGYNEQFF.

The gene calls are TRBV6-5 and TRBJ2-3. CDR1 is MNHEY, CDR2 SVGAGI, per germline. The CDR3 contains 16 residues. CDR3 sequence reads: CASRPQDGASTDTQYF.

Frequency places this clonotype as medium-sized. The gene calls are TRBV6-6 and TRBJ2-1; absent DNA, TCRdb's TRBD1 call cannot be checked. Germline V gives CDR1 MNHNY, CDR2 SVGAGI (reference sequence). There are 15 residues in the CDR3. The CDR3 protein is CASSTKTGGWNEQFF.

In terms of frequency, this clonotype is medium-sized. The gene calls are TRBV20-1 and TRBJ2-5; the TCRdb call, TRBD2, lacks DNA for checking. The CDR3 is 18 amino acids. Germline CDR1 is DFQATT and CDR2 is SNEGSKA (reference sequence). The CDR3 reads CSAREPSGRAPNQETQYF.

The rearrangement uses TRBV6-5 and TRBJ1-1. Germline assignment: CDR1 MNHEY and CDR2 SVGAGI. This CDR3 spans 12 amino acids. The CDR3 sequence is CASSSGNTEAFF.

The chain joins TRBV29-1 to TRBJ2-3; TCRdb's D call, TRBD2, is unchecked because there is no DNA. This CDR3 spans 15 amino acids. The germline gives CDR1 SQVTM, CDR2 ANQGSEA. CDR3 sequence: CSVEDGGDPTDTQYF.

The J gene is TRBJ2-7, the V gene TRBV12-3 or TRBV12-4; without DNA, the TCRdb call of TRBD1 cannot be checked. This CDR3 has 13 amino acids. CDR3 residues: CASSFLGGPEQYF.

This clonotype registers medium-sized by frequency. The chain employs TRBV7-2 and TRBJ2-3; the D gene TCRdb calls, TRBD1, cannot be checked with no DNA. Germline CDR1 and CDR2: SGHTA and FQGNSA. The CDR3 contains 16 residues. The CDR3 sequence is CASSLMGQRYTDTQYF.

Judged by frequency, this clonotype is medium-sized. This CDR3 reads CSVVGSSTNTEAFF. J is TRBJ1-1 and V is TRBV29-1. Germline values: CDR1 SQVTM, CDR2 ANQGSEA. This CDR3 is built from 14 residues.

The gene calls are TRBV28 and TRBJ2-3; TCRdb calls TRBD2, which cannot be checked without DNA. Germline CDR1 is MDHEN and CDR2 is SYDVKM. The CDR3 spans 13 residues. The CDR3 here is CASSGGVTDTQYF. The full variable domain, completed using reference TRBV28 and TRBJ2-3, is DVKVTQSSRYLVKRTGEKVFLECVQDMDHENMFWYRQDPGLGLRLIYFSYDVKMKEKGDIPEGYSVSREKKERFSLILESASTNQTSMYLCASSGGVTDTQYFGPGTRLTVL.

The gene calls are TRBV28 and TRBJ2-1; the TRBD2 assignment by TCRdb is unverifiable without DNA. Germline CDR1 is MDHEN and CDR2 is SYDVKM. This CDR3 region has 14 residues. CDR3 in amino acids: CASSSQRGYNEQFF. Complete variable domain (other parts from reference TRBV28 and TRBJ2-1): DVKVTQSSRYLVKRTGEKVFLECVQDMDHENMFWYRQDPGLGLRLIYFSYDVKMKEKGDIPEGYSVSREKKERFSLILESASTNQTSMYLCASSSQRGYNEQFFGPGTRLTVL.

Judged by frequency, this clonotype is medium-sized. The J gene is TRBJ1-2, the V gene TRBV29-1; with no DNA, the TCRdb D assignment of TRBD1 cannot be verified. CDR1 and CDR2 from the germline V gene are SQVTM and ANQGSEA. The CDR3 spans 14 residues. The CDR3 spells CSVYGTDPGFGYTF. Complete variable domain (other parts from reference TRBV29-1 and TRBJ1-2): SAVISQKPSRDICQRGTSLTIQCQVDSQVTMMFWYRQQPGQSLTLIATANQGSEATYESGFVIDKFPISRPNLTFSTLTVSNMSPEDSSIYLCSVYGTDPGFGYTFGSGTRLTVV.

This clonotype counts as medium-sized by frequency. This chain joins TRBV14 and TRBJ2-1; TCRdb selects TRBD1, and the lack of DNA leaves this call unchecked. The CDR3 totals 14 residues. Germline V gene data show CDR1 as SGHDN and CDR2 as FVKESK. The CDR3 here is CASSQAGSYNEQFF.

The chain combines TRBV12-3 or TRBV12-4 with TRBJ2-7. This CDR3 is built from 11 residues. The CDR3 protein is CASSFGLEQYF.

This rearrangement joins TRBV7-7 to TRBJ2-3; TCRdb's D gene call, TRBD1, goes unchecked for lack of DNA. This CDR3 is built from 14 residues. CDR1 SSHAT and CDR2 FNYEAQ come from the germline V gene (reference sequence). The CDR3: CASTTLDRDDTQYF.